Following are 15 T cell receptor beta chains from one sample sequenced in a study of control samples from healthy donors and cancer patients. Assay used: immunoSEQ multiplex PCR; TCRdb lists only in-frame clones, some missing. Of around 180,000 clones listed, approximately 94% are singletons. Sequencing was performed on blood. All receptors come from a woman aged 18-35 years in good health.

V is TRBV7-9 and J is TRBJ1-2; maybe TRBD1 (6 bases). Trimming shortened V by 0 bases and J by 0 bases, and 8 bases separated the two germline ends. Germline values: CDR1 SEHNR, CDR2 FQNEAQ (reference sequence). CDR3 size: 15 residues. The CDR3 loop is CASSLAPGANYGYTF. CDR3 sequence (DNA): TGTGCCAGCAGCTTAGCACCAGGGGCTAACTATGGCTACACCTTC. The whole variable domain, remainder taken from reference TRBV7-9 and TRBJ1-2, is DTGVSQNPRHKITKRGQNVTFRCDPISEHNRLYWYRQTLGQGPEFLTYFQNEAQLEKSRLLSDRFSAERPKGSFSTLEIQRTEQGDSAMYLCASSLAPGANYGYTFGSGTRLTVV.

This chain links TRBV4-1 with TRBJ2-2; 9 positions match TRBD1. V dropped 3 bases and J dropped 5; count of bases not matched to a gene: 4. Germline assignment: CDR1 MGHRA and CDR2 YSYEKL. There are 15 residues in the CDR3. CDR3 residues: CASSQTGGRTGELFF. CDR3 DNA: TGCGCCAGCAGCCAGACAGGGGGGAGGACCGGGGAGCTGTTTTTT.

The chain has TRBV9 and TRBJ2-5; D uncertain. Deletions cut 0 bases from V and 5 bases from J, with 14 bases between. The CDR3 loop spans 15 amino acids. From germline, CDR1 is SGDLS and CDR2 YYNGEE. CDR3 sequence (DNA): TGTGCCAGCAGCGTAGATCTTGGAGAAAGGGAGACCCAGTACTTC. The encoded protein is CASSVDLGERETQYF.

The J gene is TRBJ1-2, the V gene TRBV11-3; the match to TRBD1 covers 10 bases. Germline V gene data show CDR1 as SGHNT and CDR2 as YENEEA. The CDR3 is 18 residues long. The J segment lost 4 bases and the V segment lost 3 bases, leaving 14 bases of the junction unmatched. CDR3 amino acids: CASSFTPSGTGEVYGYTF. CDR3 in DNA: TGTGCCAGCAGCTTTACCCCGAGCGGGACAGGGGAAGTCTATGGCTACACCTTC.

This chain connects TRBV6-5 to TRBJ1-6; a possible D gene is TRBD1 (6 bases). Deletions cut 4 bases from V and 5 bases from J, with 9 bases between. This CDR3 region has 14 residues. Germline CDR1 is MNHEY and CDR2 is SVGAGI. In DNA, the CDR3 is TGTGCCAGCAGTTCGGGACAAGATAATTCACCCCTCCACTTT. Its protein product is CASSSGQDNSPLHF.

V is TRBV7-2 and J is TRBJ1-3; D remains unclear. CDR3 length: 13 amino acids. Germline CDR1 reads SGHTA; CDR2 reads FQGNSA. Trimming shortened V by 2 bases and J by 0 bases, and 2 bases separated the two germline ends. The CDR3: CASSLNSGNTIYF. For the CDR3, the DNA is TGTGCCAGCAGCTTAAACTCTGGAAACACCATATATTTT.

The rearrangement joins TRBV18 to TRBJ1-4; D unclear. V lost 3 bases to trimming and J lost 5 bases, with 13 bases between them. CDR1 is KGHSH, CDR2 LQKENI, per germline. The CDR3 is 15 amino acids. CDR3 residues: CASSPATDTNEKLFF. The CDR3 DNA reads TGTGCCAGCTCACCCGCCACTGATACAAATGAAAAACTGTTTTTT.

CDR3 bases: TGTGCCAGCAGTCTGGAGGGACGGAACACTGAAGCTTTCTTT. Protein product: CASSLEGRNTEAFF. The rearrangement uses TRBV2 and TRBJ1-1; possibly TRBD1 for D (5 bases). The length of the CDR3 is 14 residues. Trimming stripped 5 bases from V and 1 base from J, with 11 bases between. Looked up from germline, CDR1 is SNHLY and CDR2 is FYNNEI. Supplemented by reference TRBV2 and TRBJ1-1, the full variable domain reads EPEVTQTPSHQVTQMGQEVILRCVPISNHLYFYWYRQILGQKVEFLVSFYNNEISEKSEIFDDQFSVERPDGSNFTLKIRSTKLEDSAMYFCASSLEGRNTEAFFGQGTRLTVV.

The V gene is TRBV13, the J gene TRBJ1-3; D gene unclear. This CDR3 has 13 residues. V lost 5 bases and J lost 7, with 12 bases in between. Germline V gene data show CDR1 as PRHDT and CDR2 as FYEKMQ (reference sequence). This chain's CDR3 is CASSADGWNTIYF. The CDR3 DNA is TGTGCCAGCAGCGCGGATGGATGGAACACCATATATTTT. The full variable domain, completed using reference TRBV13 and TRBJ1-3, is AAGVIQSPRHLIKEKRETATLKCYPIPRHDTVYWYQQGPGQDPQFLISFYEKMQSDKGSIPDRFSAQQFSDYHSELNMSSLELGDSALYFCASSADGWNTIYFGEGSWLTVV.

The chain recombines TRBV10-1 with TRBJ2-1; possibly TRBD1 or TRBD2 for D (7 bases each). The length of the CDR3 is 14 residues. In germline, CDR1 is WNHNN, CDR2 SYGVQD (reference sequence). The V end lost 6 bases, the J end lost 6 bases, and 15 bases lay between the germline ends. The CDR3 region is CASSWDSGANEQFF. DNA for the CDR3: TGCGCCAGCAGCTGGGACAGCGGGGCCAATGAGCAGTTCTTC.

The chain couples TRBV9 to TRBJ2-5, with D unresolved. The V end was cut by 0 bases, the J end by 5 bases, with 8 bases between. The CDR3 spans 13 residues. Germline V lookup: CDR1 SGDLS, CDR2 YYNGEE. CDR3 sequence reads: CASSVEGVETQYF. DNA of the CDR3: TGTGCCAGCAGCGTAGAAGGAGTCGAGACCCAGTACTTC.

This clone was seen only once. The chain joins TRBV6-5 to TRBJ1-1, with a tentative D call TRBD1 (6 bases). The CDR3 is 12 amino acids. Per germline, CDR1 MNHEY and CDR2 SVGAGI. The V gene lost 6 bases and the J gene lost 3 bases, with 8 bases spanning the gap. CDR3 sequence: CASSRQDTEAFF. For the CDR3, the DNA is TGTGCCAGCAGCCGACAGGACACTGAAGCTTTCTTT.

The V call is TRBV11-3, the J call TRBJ1-2; TRBD1 might be the D (5 bases). There are 14 residues in the CDR3. V lost 5 bases and J lost 7, with 17 bases in between. Germline assignment: CDR1 SGHNT and CDR2 YENEEA. The CDR3 nucleotides read TGTGCCAGCAGCCCCCATGGAGGGGCGGGTGGCTACACCTTC. It translates to CASSPHGGAGGYTF.

This chain links TRBV28 with TRBJ2-3; possibly TRBD2 for D (5 bases). Looked up from germline, CDR1 is MDHEN and CDR2 is SYDVKM. Trimming removed 2 bases from V and 4 bases from J, with 10 bases in between. This CDR3 contains 14 residues. CDR3 sequence (DNA): TGTGCCAGCAGTTTAACGGGAAAGCCAGATACGCAGTATTTT. Its translation: CASSLTGKPDTQYF.

This rearrangement joins TRBV29-1 to TRBJ2-1, with 7 nucleotides matching TRBD1. Trimming removed 6 bases from V and 0 bases from J; junction bases left unmatched: 5. This CDR3 has 14 amino acids. The germline V gene has CDR1 SQVTM and CDR2 ANQGSEA. The CDR3 nucleotides read TGCAGCGTCCGGGACAGAAGCTCCTACAATGAGCAGTTCTTC. Its translation: CSVRDRSSYNEQFF.